The source of this T cell receptor beta chain is a study of neurological immune-mediated disorders. Study-level findings and limits: The greatest TCR clonal expansion appeared in HTLV-1-associated myelopathy and the smallest, falling below healthy controls, in multiple sclerosis. The authors found no clinical or MRI feature associated with the multiple sclerosis repertoire cluster.

The V gene's germline CDR1 is SSHAT and CDR2 FNYEAQ (reference sequence). The CDR3 spans 13 residues. This clonotype was recorded at least ten times. No antigen is known for it. Synthesis of cDNA was accomplished via 5'RACE employing 10-nucleotide random UMIs. TCRdb ran MiXCR on the 5' RACE reads and lists one entry per CDR3 protein. The sample lists 55,000 to 70,000 distinct CDR3 sequences, 3.2% occurring once. Where libraries were unsorted, they were derived from 2 million PBMCs stored at -80 degrees C. The V gene is TRBV7-7, the J gene TRBJ2-3; no firm D call. The clonotype originates from a woman aged 45 to 65 with multiple sclerosis. Sequenced material: PBMCs. For the CDR3, the DNA is TGTGCTAGTCGGCAGCTTAGCACAGATACGCAGTATTTT. Protein product: CASRQLSTDTQYF.